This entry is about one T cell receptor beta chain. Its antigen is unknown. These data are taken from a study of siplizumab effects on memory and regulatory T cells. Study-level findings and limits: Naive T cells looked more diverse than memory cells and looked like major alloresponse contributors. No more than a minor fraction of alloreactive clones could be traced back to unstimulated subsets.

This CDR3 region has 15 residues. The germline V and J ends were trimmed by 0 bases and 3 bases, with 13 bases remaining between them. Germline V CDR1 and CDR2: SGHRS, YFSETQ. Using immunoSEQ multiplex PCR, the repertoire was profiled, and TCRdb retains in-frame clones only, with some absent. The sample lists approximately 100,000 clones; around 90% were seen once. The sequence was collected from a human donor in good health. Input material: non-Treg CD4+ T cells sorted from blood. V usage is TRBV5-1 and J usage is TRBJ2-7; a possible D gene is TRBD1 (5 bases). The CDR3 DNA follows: TGCGCCAGCAGCTTGGCCCAGGGAAGGGACTACGAGCAGTACTTC. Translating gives CASSLAQGRDYEQYF.